This T cell receptor beta chain was recorded in a study of blood T cell repertoires in COVID-19. The CDR3 is made up of 12 amino acids. V gave up 0 bases and J gave up 6 bases, with 6 bases separating them. Germline V gene sequence: CDR1 SGDLS, CDR2 YYNGEE. Only in-frame clones appear in the TCRdb table, and some are missing; sequencing was by immunoSEQ multiplex PCR. The sample includes roughly 230,000 clones, nearly 90% seen only once; the top ten take less than 4.5%. This sequence originates from a woman aged 25 to 45 with acute COVID-19. The sequenced sample consisted of PBMCs or T cells enriched from blood (not recorded which). The rearrangement joins TRBV9 to TRBJ1-2, with D hard to call. This chain's CDR3 is CASSVARNGYTF. The DNA for the CDR3 is TGTGCCAGCAGCGTAGCGAGGAATGGCTACACCTTC.